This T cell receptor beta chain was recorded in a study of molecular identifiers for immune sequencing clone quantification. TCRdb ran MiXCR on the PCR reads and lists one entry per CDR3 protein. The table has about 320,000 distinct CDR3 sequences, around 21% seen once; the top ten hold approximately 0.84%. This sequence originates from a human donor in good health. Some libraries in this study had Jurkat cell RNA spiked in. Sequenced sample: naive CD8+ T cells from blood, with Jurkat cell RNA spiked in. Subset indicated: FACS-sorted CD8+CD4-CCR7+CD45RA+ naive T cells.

The CDR3 nucleotides read TGTGCCAGTAGTTGGGGGACTAGCGAATACAATGAGCAGTTCTTC. It translates to CASSWGTSEYNEQFF. V gene TRBV19 combines with J gene TRBJ2-1; 10 bases fit TRBD2. V was clipped by 5 bases and J by 4 bases; unmatched bases: 5. Germline CDR1 reads LNHDA; CDR2 reads SQIVND (reference sequence). This CDR3 comprises 15 residues.